These T cell receptor beta chains were read from a single sample in a study of regulatory T cells in long-lasting Graves disease. Via MiXCR, TCRdb re-called the multiplex PCR reads, giving one row per CDR3 protein. Found here are 350,000 to 400,000 distinct CDR3 sequences, 15% to 20% of them singletons; the top ten hold around 20%. These data were also reused for a study on T cells in Graves' hyperthyroidism and ophthalmopathy.

The sample in question was peripheral blood mononuclear cells (PBMCs), obtained at new diagnosis, from a patient treated with antithyroid drugs. Receptors originate from a woman aged 18-29 years with Graves disease. Each CDR3 is given with its conserved first and last residue. A D gene is named only where the DNA matches it firmly. Size tells how often a clone was seen (once, few, many) or the class of an expanded clone, and some rows leave it out.

CDR3nt: TGTGCCAGCAGCCCGGGACAGACCTACAATGAGCAGTTCTTC
CDR3aa: CASSPGQTYNEQFF
j_gene: TRBJ2-1
v_gene: TRBV5-1
d_gene: TRBD1
len: 14
abundance: many

CDR3nt: TGTGCCATCAGTGAGAATCGGGACAGCTATGGCTACACCTTC
CDR3aa: CAISENRDSYGYTF
j_gene: TRBJ1-2
v_gene: TRBV10-3
d_gene: TRBD1
len: 14
abundance: few

CDR3nt: TGTGCCAGCAGTGCAGGGTCTGAGGATACGCAGTATTTT
CDR3aa: CASSAGSEDTQYF
j_gene: TRBJ2-3
v_gene: TRBV6-4
d_gene: -
len: 13
abundance: -

CDR3nt: TGTGCCAGCAGTATACAGGGGGCGTCCTACGAGCAGTACTTC
CDR3aa: CASSIQGASYEQYF
j_gene: TRBJ2-7
v_gene: TRBV2
d_gene: TRBD1
len: 14
abundance: many

CDR3nt: TGTGCCAGCAGCGTAGCAATGGGACGGAATGAGCAGTTCTTC
CDR3aa: CASSVAMGRNEQFF
j_gene: TRBJ2-1
v_gene: TRBV9
d_gene: -
len: 14
abundance: many

CDR3nt: TGTGCCAGCAGCTTAGCGCGGGGGAGGACATCCTACAATGAGCAGTTCTTC
CDR3aa: CASSLARGRTSYNEQFF
j_gene: TRBJ2-1
v_gene: TRBV7-2
d_gene: TRBD2
len: 17
abundance: -

CDR3nt: TGTGCCAGCAGCTCGGGACTGGGGATTGGTGAGCAGTTCTTC
CDR3aa: CASSSGLGIGEQFF
j_gene: TRBJ2-1
v_gene: TRBV7-2
d_gene: -
len: 14
abundance: many

CDR3nt: TGTGCCAGCAGCCGAGGACAGGGGGGGAAAGCTTTCTTT
CDR3aa: CASSRGQGGKAFF
j_gene: TRBJ1-1
v_gene: TRBV11-3
d_gene: TRBD1
len: 13
abundance: many

CDR3nt: TGTGCCAGCAGCGGGGTGGCAGGGGACCGCAATCAGCCCCAGCATTTT
CDR3aa: CASSGVAGDRNQPQHF
j_gene: TRBJ1-5
v_gene: TRBV12-3/TRBV12-4
d_gene: -
len: 16
abundance: many

CDR3nt: TGTGCCAGCACACCCCGGGACAACCCCTACGAGCAGTACTTC
CDR3aa: CASTPRDNPYEQYF
j_gene: TRBJ2-7
v_gene: TRBV2
d_gene: -
len: 14
abundance: -

CDR3nt: TGTGCCAGCAGCTCAACGACAGGGGACGATGAGCAGTTCTTC
CDR3aa: CASSSTTGDDEQFF
j_gene: TRBJ2-1
v_gene: TRBV7-9
d_gene: TRBD1
len: 14
abundance: many

CDR3nt: TGTGCCAGCAGTTCCCGGTGGGGTCAGCCCCAGCATTTT
CDR3aa: CASSSRWGQPQHF
j_gene: TRBJ1-5
v_gene: TRBV28
d_gene: -
len: 13
abundance: few

CDR3nt: TGTGCCAGCACTGCCTGGTCCAATGAGCAGTTCTTC
CDR3aa: CASTAWSNEQFF
j_gene: TRBJ2-1
v_gene: TRBV7-9
d_gene: -
len: 12
abundance: many

CDR3nt: TGCGCCAGCAGCGGGGGCCCTCCCATCGGTGAAGCTTTCTTT
CDR3aa: CASSGGPPIGEAFF
j_gene: TRBJ1-1
v_gene: TRBV5-1
d_gene: -
len: 14
abundance: many

CDR3nt: TGTGCCAGCAGCCAAGATCTCCGGGGGGGTTCTTACAATGAGCAGTTCTTC
CDR3aa: CASSQDLRGGSYNEQFF
j_gene: TRBJ2-1
v_gene: TRBV3-1
d_gene: TRBD2
len: 17
abundance: few

CDR3nt: TGTGCCAGCAGCTACAAAAACATTCAGTACTTC
CDR3aa: CASSYKNIQYF
j_gene: TRBJ2-4
v_gene: TRBV2
d_gene: -
len: 11
abundance: -

CDR3nt: TGTGCCAGCAGTTTCTCGACGGAGACGCCCCAGCATTTT
CDR3aa: CASSFSTETPQHF
j_gene: TRBJ1-5
v_gene: TRBV27
d_gene: -
len: 13
abundance: -

CDR3nt: TGTGCCAGCAGCGTATGGGGGACCGGGGAGCTGTTTTTT
CDR3aa: CASSVWGTGELFF
j_gene: TRBJ2-2
v_gene: TRBV9
d_gene: -
len: 13
abundance: many

CDR3nt: TGTGCCAGCAGCTTAGTGCCCAACGAGCAGTACTTC
CDR3aa: CASSLVPNEQYF
j_gene: TRBJ2-7
v_gene: TRBV11-2
d_gene: -
len: 12
abundance: many

CDR3nt: TGTGCCAGCAGCCTATATGAAAGTGGCACCGGGGAGCTGTTTTTT
CDR3aa: CASSLYESGTGELFF
j_gene: TRBJ2-2
v_gene: TRBV7-9
d_gene: -
len: 15
abundance: many

CDR3nt: TGTGCCAGCAGCTACAGGGATTTGGGCGGGGAGCTGTTTTTT
CDR3aa: CASSYRDLGGELFF
j_gene: TRBJ2-2
v_gene: TRBV5-6
d_gene: -
len: 14
abundance: many

CDR3nt: TGTGCCAGCAGCTTTGAACTCGGGGAGCTGTTTTTT
CDR3aa: CASSFELGELFF
j_gene: TRBJ2-2
v_gene: TRBV5-4
d_gene: -
len: 12
abundance: -

CDR3nt: TGTGCCACCAGTGATTTGAACCAAGCTAACTATGGCTACACCTTC
CDR3aa: CATSDLNQANYGYTF
j_gene: TRBJ1-2
v_gene: TRBV24-1
d_gene: -
len: 15
abundance: few

CDR3nt: TGCAGCGTTGGGGAGGGAAGCTACGAGCAGTACTTC
CDR3aa: CSVGEGSYEQYF
j_gene: TRBJ2-7
v_gene: TRBV29-1
d_gene: TRBD2
len: 12
abundance: few

CDR3nt: TGTGCCAGCAGCGAACATAGCGGGAGTGGGAACAATGAGCAGTTCTTC
CDR3aa: CASSEHSGSGNNEQFF
j_gene: TRBJ2-1
v_gene: TRBV4-2
d_gene: TRBD2
len: 16
abundance: many

CDR3nt: TGCAGTGCTAGACTGACAGGGGTGGGCTCTGGGGCCAACGTCCTGACTTTC
CDR3aa: CSARLTGVGSGANVLTF
j_gene: TRBJ2-6
v_gene: TRBV20-1
d_gene: TRBD1
len: 17
abundance: -

CDR3nt: TGTGCCAGTGGCGAGGCGTTTGGCTACACCTTC
CDR3aa: CASGEAFGYTF
j_gene: TRBJ1-2
v_gene: TRBV19
d_gene: -
len: 11
abundance: few

CDR3nt: TGTGCCAGCAGGTCACGGCCTGTGAAGACCGGGGAGCTGTTTTTT
CDR3aa: CASRSRPVKTGELFF
j_gene: TRBJ2-2
v_gene: TRBV6-1
d_gene: -
len: 15
abundance: many

CDR3nt: TGTGCCAGCAGTTTCTTTCGATCGGGGGATGAGCAGTTCTTC
CDR3aa: CASSFFRSGDEQFF
j_gene: TRBJ2-1
v_gene: TRBV6-2/TRBV6-3
d_gene: -
len: 14
abundance: many